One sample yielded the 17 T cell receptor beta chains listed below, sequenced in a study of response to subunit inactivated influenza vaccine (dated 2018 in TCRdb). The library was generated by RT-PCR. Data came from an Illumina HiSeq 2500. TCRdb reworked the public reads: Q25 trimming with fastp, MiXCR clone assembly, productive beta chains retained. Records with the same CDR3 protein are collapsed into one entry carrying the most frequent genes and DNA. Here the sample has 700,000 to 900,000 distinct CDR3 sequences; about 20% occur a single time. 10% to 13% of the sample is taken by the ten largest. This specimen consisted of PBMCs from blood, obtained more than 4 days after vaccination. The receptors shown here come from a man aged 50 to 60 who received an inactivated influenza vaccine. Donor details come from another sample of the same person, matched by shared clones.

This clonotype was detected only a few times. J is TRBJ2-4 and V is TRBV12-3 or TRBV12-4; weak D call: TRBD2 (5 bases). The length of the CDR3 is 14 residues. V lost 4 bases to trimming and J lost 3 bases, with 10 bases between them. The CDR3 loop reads CASSYRTGKNIQYF. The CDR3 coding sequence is TGTGCCAGCAGTTATAGGACTGGCAAAAACATTCAGTACTTC.

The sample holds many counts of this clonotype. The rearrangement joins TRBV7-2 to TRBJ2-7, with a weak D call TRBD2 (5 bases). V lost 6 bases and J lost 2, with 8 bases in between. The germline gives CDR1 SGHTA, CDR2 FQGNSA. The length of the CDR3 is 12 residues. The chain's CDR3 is CASRDSTYEQYF. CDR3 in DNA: TGTGCCAGCAGGGACTCGACCTACGAGCAGTACTTC.

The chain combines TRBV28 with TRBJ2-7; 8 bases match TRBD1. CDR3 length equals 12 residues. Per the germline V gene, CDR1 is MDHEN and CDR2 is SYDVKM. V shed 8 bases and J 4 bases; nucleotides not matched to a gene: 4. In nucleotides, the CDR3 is TGTGCCAGCGGGAGGACAGGGTACGAGCAGTACTTC. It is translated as CASGRTGYEQYF.

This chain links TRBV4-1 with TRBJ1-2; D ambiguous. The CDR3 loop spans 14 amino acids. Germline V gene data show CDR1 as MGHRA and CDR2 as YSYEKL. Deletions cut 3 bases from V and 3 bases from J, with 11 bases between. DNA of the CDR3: TGCGCCAGCAGCCAGGAACGCCGGCACTATGGCTACACCTTC. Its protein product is CASSQERRHYGYTF.

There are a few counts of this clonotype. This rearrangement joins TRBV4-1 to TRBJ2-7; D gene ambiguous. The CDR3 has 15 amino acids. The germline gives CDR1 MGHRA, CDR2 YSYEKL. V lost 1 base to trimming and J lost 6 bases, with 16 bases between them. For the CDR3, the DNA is TGCGCCAGCAGCCAAGTAGGCTCAGCGTCGTCCGAGCAGTACTTC. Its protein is CASSQVGSASSEQYF.

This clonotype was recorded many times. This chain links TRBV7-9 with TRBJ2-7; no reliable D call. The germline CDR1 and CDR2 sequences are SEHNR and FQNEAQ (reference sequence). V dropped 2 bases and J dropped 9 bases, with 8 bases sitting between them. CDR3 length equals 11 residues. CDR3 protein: CASSLSGGQYF. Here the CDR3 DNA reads TGTGCCAGCAGCTTATCCGGCGGGCAGTACTTC.

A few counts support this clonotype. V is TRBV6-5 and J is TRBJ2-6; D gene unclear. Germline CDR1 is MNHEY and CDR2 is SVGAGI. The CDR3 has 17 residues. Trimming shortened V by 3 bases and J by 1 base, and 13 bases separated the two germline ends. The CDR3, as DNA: TGTGCCAGCAGTTATCAGGTCCCCTTGTCTGGGGCCAACGTCCTGACTTTC. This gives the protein CASSYQVPLSGANVLTF.

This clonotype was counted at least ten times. The CDR3 bases are TGTGCCAGCAGCTCCCTCCGGGGGGGCCAATGGAATGAGCAGTTCTTC. Protein product: CASSSLRGGQWNEQFF. The chain recombines TRBV5-5 with TRBJ2-1, with 8 bases fitting TRBD2. Germline-derived CDR1 and CDR2 are SGHKS and YYEKEE (reference sequence). Germline trimming cut 3 bases from V and 7 bases from J; bases unmatched to any gene: 12. This CDR3 has 16 amino acids.

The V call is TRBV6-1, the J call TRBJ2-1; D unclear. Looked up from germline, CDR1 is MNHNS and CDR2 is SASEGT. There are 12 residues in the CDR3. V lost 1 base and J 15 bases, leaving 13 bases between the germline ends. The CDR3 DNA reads TGTGCCAGCAGTGAAGTCTTCGTTGCCTGGTTCTTC. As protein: CASSEVFVAWFF.

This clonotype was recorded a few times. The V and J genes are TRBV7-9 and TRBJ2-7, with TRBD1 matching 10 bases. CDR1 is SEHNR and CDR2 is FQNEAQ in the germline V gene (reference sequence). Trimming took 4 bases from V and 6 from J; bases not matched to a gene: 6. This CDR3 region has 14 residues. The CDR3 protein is CASSSGQGGFEQYF. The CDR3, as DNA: TGTGCCAGCAGCTCCGGACAGGGGGGATTCGAGCAGTACTTC.

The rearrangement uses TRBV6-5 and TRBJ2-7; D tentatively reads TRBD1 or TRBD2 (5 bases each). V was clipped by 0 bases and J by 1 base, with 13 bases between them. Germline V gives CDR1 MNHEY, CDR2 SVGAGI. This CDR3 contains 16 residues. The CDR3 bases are TGTGCCAGCAGTTACTCGAGGGGAGAAATTTCCTACGAGCAGTACTTC. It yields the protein CASSYSRGEISYEQYF.

The CDR3 nucleotides read TGTGCCAGCAGTACGACAGGGGATTCTAGCGGGTACTCCTACGAGCAGTACTTC. It codes for CASSTTGDSSGYSYEQYF. The rearrangement joins TRBV27 to TRBJ2-7, with D perhaps given as TRBD1 or TRBD2 (8 bases each). Germline values: CDR1 MNHEY, CDR2 SMNVEV (reference sequence). V was cut by 5 bases and J by 0 bases, with 23 bases left in between. CDR3 length equals 18 residues.

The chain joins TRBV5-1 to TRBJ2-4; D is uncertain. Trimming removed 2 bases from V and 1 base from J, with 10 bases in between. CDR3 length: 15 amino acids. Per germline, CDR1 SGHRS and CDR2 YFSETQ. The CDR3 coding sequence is TGCGCCAGCAGCTTACTTATTGCGGCCAAAAACATTCAGTACTTC. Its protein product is CASSLLIAAKNIQYF.

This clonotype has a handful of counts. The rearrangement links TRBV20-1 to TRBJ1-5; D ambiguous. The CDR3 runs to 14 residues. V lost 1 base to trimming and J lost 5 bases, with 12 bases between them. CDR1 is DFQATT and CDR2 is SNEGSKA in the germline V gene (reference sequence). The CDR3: CSARAGPVDQPQHF. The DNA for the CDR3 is TGCAGTGCTAGAGCCGGGCCAGTAGATCAGCCCCAGCATTTT.

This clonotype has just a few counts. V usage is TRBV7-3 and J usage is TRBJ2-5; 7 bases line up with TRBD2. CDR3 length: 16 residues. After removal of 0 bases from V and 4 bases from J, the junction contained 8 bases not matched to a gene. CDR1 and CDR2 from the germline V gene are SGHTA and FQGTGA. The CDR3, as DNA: TGTGCCAGCAGCTTAACGGGGGGGGTCGAGGGAGAGACCCAGTACTTC. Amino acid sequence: CASSLTGGVEGETQYF.

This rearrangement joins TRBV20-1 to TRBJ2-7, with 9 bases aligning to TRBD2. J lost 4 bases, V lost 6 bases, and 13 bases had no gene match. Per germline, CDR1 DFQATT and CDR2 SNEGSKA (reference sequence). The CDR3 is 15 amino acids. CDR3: CSAPPGGSGSYEQYF. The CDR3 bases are TGCAGTGCCCCGCCGGGGGGTAGCGGGAGTTACGAGCAGTACTTC.

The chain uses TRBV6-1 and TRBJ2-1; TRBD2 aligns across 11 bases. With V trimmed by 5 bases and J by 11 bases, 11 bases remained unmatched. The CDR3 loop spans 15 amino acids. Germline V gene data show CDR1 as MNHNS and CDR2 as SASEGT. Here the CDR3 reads CASSPRTSGSLKQFF. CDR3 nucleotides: TGTGCCAGCAGTCCCCGCACTAGCGGGAGCTTGAAGCAGTTCTTC.